This section outlines one T cell receptor beta chain sequence together with its context. What it recognizes is unknown. The data were obtained in a study of Graves' ophthalmopathy and Graves' hyperthyroidism. Study conclusions and caveats: Ophthalmopathy could be told apart from stable hyperthyroidism by a 13-signature model (approximately 91% sensitivity, approximately 76% specificity).

V was pared by 0 bases and J by 10 bases, with 16 bases between. The CDR3 is 14 residues long. Germline assignment: CDR1 SGHDT and CDR2 YYEEEE. Beta-chain TCR CDR3 regions were amplified from RNA transcripts. First-round RT-PCR employed HTBI primers, with a second-round multiplex PCR after it. Each CDR3 protein gets one entry after TCRdb re-called the multiplex PCR reads with MiXCR. This table has over 450,000 distinct CDR3 sequences, around 14% appearing once. The source is a woman aged 30 to 39 with Graves' ophthalmopathy. The V gene is TRBV5-6, the J gene TRBJ2-5; D perhaps matches TRBD1 (6 bases). Sequencing was carried out using blood. The CDR3 reads CASSLEGRLGGQYF. The CDR3 DNA is TGTGCCAGCAGCTTGGAGGGCAGGCTAGGGGGCCAGTACTTC.